The 12 T cell receptor beta chains in this list originate from one sample, sequenced in a study of cytomegalovirus exposure and HLA in healthy donors. PCR used 60 Vbeta primers and 13 Jbeta primers. Sequencing was performed with immunoSEQ multiplex PCR; in TCRdb, only in-frame clones are kept and a portion is missing. The sample records about 35,000 clones, 90% being singletons. The sequencing input was PBMCs. These TCRs come from a woman aged 18-29 years in good health and CMV-seronegative.

The chain employs TRBV10-2 and TRBJ2-6, with TRBD2 matching over 13 bases. The ends lost 5 bases at V and 0 bases at J; junction bases unmatched: 7. Germline V gives CDR1 WSHSY, CDR2 SAAADI. There are 19 residues in the CDR3. CDR3 region: CASSRLAGGPSSGANVLTF. As DNA, the CDR3 is TGCGCCAGCAGTCGACTAGCGGGAGGCCCCTCCTCTGGGGCCAACGTCCTGACTTTC.

The CDR3 DNA is TGTGCCAGCAGTTTAGGGCTAACAAGGACTAGCGAGCAGTACTTC. Residues: CASSLGLTRTSEQYF. The chain uses TRBV28 and TRBJ2-7, with 7 bases fitting TRBD2. Germline assignment: CDR1 MDHEN and CDR2 SYDVKM. CDR3 length equals 15 residues. V lost 2 bases and J lost 6; bases outside the gene matches: 10.

As DNA, the CDR3 is TGTGCCAGCAGCTTGGGTCAGATGAACACTGAAGCTTTCTTT. Protein product: CASSLGQMNTEAFF. This chain joins TRBV5-4 and TRBJ1-1; no definite D call. This CDR3 comprises 14 residues. Trimming pared 0 bases from V and 0 bases from J, leaving 6 bases between. From germline, CDR1 is SGHNT and CDR2 YYREEE (reference sequence).

The gene calls are TRBV2 and TRBJ1-1, with TRBD1 matching over 8 bases. Germline trimming cut 4 bases from V and 4 bases from J; bases unmatched to any gene: 2. The CDR3 spans 13 residues. Germline values: CDR1 SNHLY, CDR2 FYNNEI. The CDR3 sequence: CASSVGQGTEAFF. The CDR3 DNA sequence: TGTGCCAGCAGTGTCGGACAGGGCACTGAAGCTTTCTTT.

The chain's CDR3 is CASSPWGPVQGAHYEQYF. CDR3 coding DNA: TGTGCCAGCAGCCCATGGGGACCGGTTCAGGGGGCCCACTACGAGCAGTACTTC. V gene TRBV5-4 combines with J gene TRBJ2-7; 8 bases fit TRBD1. Per the germline V gene, CDR1 is SGHNT and CDR2 is YYREEE (reference sequence). J lost 3 bases, V lost 4 bases, and 18 bases had no gene match. This CDR3 region has 18 residues.

CDR3 loop: CASSVVAGGDNEQFF. CDR3 DNA: TGTGCCAGCAGCGTAGTAGCGGGAGGGGACAATGAGCAGTTCTTC. This chain connects TRBV9 to TRBJ2-1, with 11 bases that match TRBD2. CDR3 length equals 15 residues. V lost 0 bases to trimming and J lost 5 bases; unmatched junction nucleotides: 1. The V gene's germline CDR1 is SGDLS and CDR2 YYNGEE. The full variable domain, with the rest looked up from reference TRBV9 and TRBJ2-1, is DSGVTQTPKHLITATGQRVTLRCSPRSGDLSVYWYQQSLDQGLQFLIQYYNGEERAKGNILERFSAQQFPDLHSELNLSSLELGDSALYFCASSVVAGGDNEQFFGPGTRLTVL.

The V call is TRBV21-1, the J call TRBJ2-7; the table calls TRBD2, which could not be checked here. TRBV21-1 is flagged as a pseudogene. The CDR3 has 15 amino acids. The CDR3 DNA sequence: TGTGCCAGCAGCGCGAGGACTAGCGCCGCCTACGAGCAGTACTTC. This gives the protein CASSARTSAAYEQYF.

The chain couples TRBV10-1 to TRBJ2-1; 7 positions match TRBD2. Germline CDR1 is WNHNN and CDR2 is SYGVQD (reference sequence). The CDR3 extends over 16 amino acids. The V segment lost 5 bases and the J segment 1 base; nucleotides outside the gene matches: 8. CDR3 protein: CASSLSAGASYNEQFF. In DNA form, the CDR3 reads TGCGCCAGCAGTCTGTCGGCGGGAGCATCCTACAATGAGCAGTTCTTC.

This chain uses TRBV7-3 with TRBJ2-7; 9 bases agree with TRBD2. CDR1 is SGHTA and CDR2 is FQGTGA in the germline V gene. V shed 0 bases, J shed 6 bases, and the junction held 3 bases outside the gene matches. CDR3 length: 14 amino acids. The CDR3 DNA sequence: TGTGCCAGCAGCTTAACTAGCGGGAGCCCCGAGCAGTACTTC. Residues: CASSLTSGSPEQYF.

In its sample, this clone was seen a few times. The rearrangement joins TRBV7-8 to TRBJ2-2, with D tentatively TRBD2 (6 bases). Germline-derived CDR1 and CDR2 are SGHVS and FQNEAQ. Trimming cost V 1 base and J 5 bases, with 14 bases left between them. This CDR3 has 16 amino acids. CDR3 sequence: CASSLGGTGSTGELFF. The DNA of the CDR3 is TGTGCCAGCAGCTTAGGGGGGACTGGATCTACCGGGGAGCTGTTTTTT.

The chain combines TRBV9 with TRBJ2-3; TRBD2 agrees at 9 bases. In germline, CDR1 is SGDLS, CDR2 YYNGEE. J gave up 5 bases and V 0 bases, and 16 bases lay outside the gene matches. The CDR3 is 19 residues long. The CDR3 region is CASSVDIRGREGHRDTQYF. The CDR3 nucleotides are TGTGCCAGCAGCGTAGATATTCGGGGGCGGGAGGGCCATAGAGATACGCAGTATTTT.

V is TRBV6-4 and J is TRBJ2-1, with 8 positions matching TRBD2. Trimming at V came to 2 bases and at J to 6 bases, leaving 0 bases not matched to a gene. The CDR3 is 13 amino acids. From germline, CDR1 is MRHNA and CDR2 SNTAGT. The CDR3 loop is CASSDGTSNEQFF. In nucleotides, the CDR3 is TGTGCCAGCAGTGACGGGACTAGCAATGAGCAGTTCTTC.